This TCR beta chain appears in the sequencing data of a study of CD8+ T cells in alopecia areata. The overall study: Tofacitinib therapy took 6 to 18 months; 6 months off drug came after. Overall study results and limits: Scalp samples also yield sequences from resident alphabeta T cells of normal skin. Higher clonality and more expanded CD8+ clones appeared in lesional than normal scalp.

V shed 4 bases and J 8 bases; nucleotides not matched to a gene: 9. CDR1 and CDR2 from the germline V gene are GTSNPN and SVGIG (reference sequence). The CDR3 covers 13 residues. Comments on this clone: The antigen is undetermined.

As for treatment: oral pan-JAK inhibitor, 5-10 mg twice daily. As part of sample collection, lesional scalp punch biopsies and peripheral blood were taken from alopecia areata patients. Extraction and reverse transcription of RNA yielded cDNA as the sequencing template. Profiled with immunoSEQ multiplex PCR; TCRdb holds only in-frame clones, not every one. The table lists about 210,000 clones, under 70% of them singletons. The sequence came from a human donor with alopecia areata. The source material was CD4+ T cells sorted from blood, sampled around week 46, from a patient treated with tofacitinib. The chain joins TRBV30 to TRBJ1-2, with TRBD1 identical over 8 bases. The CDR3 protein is CAWNSDRAWGYTF. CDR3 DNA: TGTGCCTGGAATTCGGACAGGGCGTGGGGCTACACCTTC.